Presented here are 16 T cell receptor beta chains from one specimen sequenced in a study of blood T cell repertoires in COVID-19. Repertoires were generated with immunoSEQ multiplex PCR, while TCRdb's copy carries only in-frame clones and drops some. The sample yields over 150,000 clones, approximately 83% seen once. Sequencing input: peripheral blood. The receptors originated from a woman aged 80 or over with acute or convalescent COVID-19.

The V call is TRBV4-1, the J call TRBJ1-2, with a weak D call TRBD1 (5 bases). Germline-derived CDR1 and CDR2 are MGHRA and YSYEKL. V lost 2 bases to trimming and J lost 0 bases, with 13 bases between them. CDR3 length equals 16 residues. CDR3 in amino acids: CASSQQQALPNYGYTF. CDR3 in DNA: TGCGCCAGCAGCCAACAACAGGCCCTCCCTAACTATGGCTACACCTTC.

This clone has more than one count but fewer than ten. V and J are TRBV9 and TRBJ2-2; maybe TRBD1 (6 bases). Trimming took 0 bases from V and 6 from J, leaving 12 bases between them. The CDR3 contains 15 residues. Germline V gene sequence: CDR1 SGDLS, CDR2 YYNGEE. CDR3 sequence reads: CASSVGGTPAGELFF. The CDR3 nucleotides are TGTGCCAGCAGCGTAGGAGGGACACCGGCCGGGGAGCTGTTTTTT.

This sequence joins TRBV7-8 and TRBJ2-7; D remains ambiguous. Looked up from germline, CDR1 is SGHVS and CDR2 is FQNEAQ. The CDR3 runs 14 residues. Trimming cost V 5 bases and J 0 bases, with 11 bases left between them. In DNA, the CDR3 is TGTGCCAGCAGCCAATTAATGTCCTCCTACGAGCAGTACTTC. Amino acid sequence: CASSQLMSSYEQYF.

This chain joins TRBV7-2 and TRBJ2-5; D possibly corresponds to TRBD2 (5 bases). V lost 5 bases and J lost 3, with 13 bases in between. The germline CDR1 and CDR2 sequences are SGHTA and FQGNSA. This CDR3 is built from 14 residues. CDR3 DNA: TGTGCCAGCAGCCAAGAGACGGGAAAAGAGACCCAGTACTTC. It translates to CASSQETGKETQYF.

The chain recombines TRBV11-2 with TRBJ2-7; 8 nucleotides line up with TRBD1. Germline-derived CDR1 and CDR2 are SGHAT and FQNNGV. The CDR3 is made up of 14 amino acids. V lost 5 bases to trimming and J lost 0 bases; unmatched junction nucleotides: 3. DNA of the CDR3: TGTGCCAGCAGCCAAGACAGGGGCTCCTACGAGCAGTACTTC. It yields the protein CASSQDRGSYEQYF.

The CDR3: CASSERTGGFSPLHF. In DNA, the CDR3 is TGTGCCAGCAGTGAAAGGACAGGGGGCTTTTCACCCCTCCACTTT. This sequence joins TRBV6-1 and TRBJ1-6; TRBD1 matches 11 bases. CDR1 and CDR2 from the germline V gene are MNHNS and SASEGT. This CDR3 is 15 amino acids long. Trimming removed 2 bases from V and 9 bases from J; junction bases left unmatched: 3.

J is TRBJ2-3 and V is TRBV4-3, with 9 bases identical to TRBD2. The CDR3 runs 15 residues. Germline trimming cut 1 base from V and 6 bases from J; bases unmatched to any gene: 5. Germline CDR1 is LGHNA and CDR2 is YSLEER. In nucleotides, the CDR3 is TGCGCCAGCAGCCAAGCTGGGACTAGCTTCGATACGCAGTATTTT. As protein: CASSQAGTSFDTQYF.

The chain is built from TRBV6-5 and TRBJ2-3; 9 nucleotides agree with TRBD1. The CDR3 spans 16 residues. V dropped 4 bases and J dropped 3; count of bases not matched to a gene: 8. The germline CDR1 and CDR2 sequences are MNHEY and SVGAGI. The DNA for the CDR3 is TGTGCCAGCAGTTTACACGGACAGGGGCCGACAGATACGCAGTATTTT. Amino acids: CASSLHGQGPTDTQYF.

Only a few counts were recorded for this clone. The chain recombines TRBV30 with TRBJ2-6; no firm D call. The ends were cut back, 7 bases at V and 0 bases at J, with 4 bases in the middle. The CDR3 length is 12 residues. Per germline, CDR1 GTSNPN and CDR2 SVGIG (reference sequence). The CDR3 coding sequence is TGTGCCTATAACTCTGGGGCCAACGTCCTGACTTTC. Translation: CAYNSGANVLTF.

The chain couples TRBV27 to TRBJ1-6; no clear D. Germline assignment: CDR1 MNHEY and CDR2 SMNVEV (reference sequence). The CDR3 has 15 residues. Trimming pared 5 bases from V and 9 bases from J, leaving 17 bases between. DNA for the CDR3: TGTGCCAGCAGTATAAGGACTGCTGCTATTTCACCCCTCCACTTT. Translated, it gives CASSIRTAAISPLHF.

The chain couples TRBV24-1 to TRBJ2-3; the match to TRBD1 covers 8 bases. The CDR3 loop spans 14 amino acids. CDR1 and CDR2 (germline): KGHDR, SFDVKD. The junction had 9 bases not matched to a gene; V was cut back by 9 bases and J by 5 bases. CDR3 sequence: CATQRAGTGDTQYF. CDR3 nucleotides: TGTGCCACCCAGAGGGCGGGGACAGGAGATACGCAGTATTTT.

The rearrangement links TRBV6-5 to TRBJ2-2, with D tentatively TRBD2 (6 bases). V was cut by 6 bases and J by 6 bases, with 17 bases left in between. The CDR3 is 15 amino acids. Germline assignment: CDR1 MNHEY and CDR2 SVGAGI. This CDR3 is CASSPHPGSSGELFF. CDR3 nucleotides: TGTGCCAGCAGCCCACACCCCGGGAGCTCCGGGGAGCTGTTTTTT.

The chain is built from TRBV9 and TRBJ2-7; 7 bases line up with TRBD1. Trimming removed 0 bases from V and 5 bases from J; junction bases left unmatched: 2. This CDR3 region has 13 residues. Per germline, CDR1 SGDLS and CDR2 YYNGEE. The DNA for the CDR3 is TGTGCCAGCAGCGTAGTCGACAGGGACGAGCAGTACTTC. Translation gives CASSVVDRDEQYF.

The CDR3, as DNA: TGCGCCAGCAGCTTAATGGCCGGGTCTGGAAACACCATATATTTT. Translation: CASSLMAGSGNTIYF. V usage is TRBV5-1 and J usage is TRBJ1-3; the D is unclear. The germline V and J ends were trimmed by 2 bases and 1 base, with 10 bases remaining between them. CDR3 length: 15 residues. Germline-derived CDR1 and CDR2 are SGHRS and YFSETQ.

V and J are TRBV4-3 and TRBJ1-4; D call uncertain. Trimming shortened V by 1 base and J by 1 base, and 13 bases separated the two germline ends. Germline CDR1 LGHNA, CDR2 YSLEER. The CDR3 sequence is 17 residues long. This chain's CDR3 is CASSQAPPRGTNEKLFF. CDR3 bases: TGCGCCAGCAGCCAAGCCCCCCCGCGAGGAACTAATGAAAAACTGTTTTTT.

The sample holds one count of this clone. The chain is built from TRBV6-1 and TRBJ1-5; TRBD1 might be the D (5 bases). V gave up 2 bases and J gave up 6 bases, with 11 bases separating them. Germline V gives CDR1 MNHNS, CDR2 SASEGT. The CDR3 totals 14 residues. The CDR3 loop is CASSELGVGQPQHF. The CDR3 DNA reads TGTGCCAGCAGTGAATTAGGGGTAGGTCAGCCCCAGCATTTT.